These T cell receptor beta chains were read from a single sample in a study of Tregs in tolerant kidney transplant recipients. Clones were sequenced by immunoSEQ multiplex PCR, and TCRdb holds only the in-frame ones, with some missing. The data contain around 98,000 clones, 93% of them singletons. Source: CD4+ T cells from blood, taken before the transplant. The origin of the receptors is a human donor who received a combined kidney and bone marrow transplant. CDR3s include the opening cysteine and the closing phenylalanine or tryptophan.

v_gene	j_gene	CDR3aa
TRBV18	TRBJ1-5	CASSPTLLISRSQGLGYSNQPQHF
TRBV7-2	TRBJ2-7	CASSSNWGDYEQYF
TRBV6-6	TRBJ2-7	CASSYPSGEQYF
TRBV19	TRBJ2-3	CASSRQDTQYF
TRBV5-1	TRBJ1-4	CASSPVVATNEKLFF
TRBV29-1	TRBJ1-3	CSVEVTAGNTIYF
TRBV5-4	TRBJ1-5	CASSLDRGQPQHF
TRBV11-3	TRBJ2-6	CASSLEQGAGANVLTF
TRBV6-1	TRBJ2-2	CASREGNTGELFF
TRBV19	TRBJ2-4	CASKIGGTKNIQYF
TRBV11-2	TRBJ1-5	CASSLGTALSNQPQHF
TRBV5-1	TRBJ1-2	CASSLPGTKNGYTF
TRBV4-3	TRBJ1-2	CASSPGRAGGYTF
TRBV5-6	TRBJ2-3	CASSGGFTDTQYF
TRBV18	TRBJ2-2	CASSPGQGRELFF
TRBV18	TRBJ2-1	CASSPISTRGTMYNEQFF
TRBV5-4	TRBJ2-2	CASTYGLPDTGELFF
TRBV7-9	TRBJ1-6	CASSTRTGTNSPLHF
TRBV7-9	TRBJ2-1	CASILGRGSYNEQFF
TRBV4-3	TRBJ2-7	CASSQGAGPYEQYF
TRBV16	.	CASSQSGRHEQYF
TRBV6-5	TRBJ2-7	CASSSTSRLSYEQYF
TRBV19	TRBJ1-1	CASSILGGTEAFF
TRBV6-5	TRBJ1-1	CASSPAGGTEAFF
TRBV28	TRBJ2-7	CASSPLGAGVSYEQYF
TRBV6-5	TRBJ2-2	CASSYGLAGVAGELFF
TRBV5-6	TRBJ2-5	CASSFLSPGQETQYF
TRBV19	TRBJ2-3	CASSIGYQTHSGPTHTDTQYF
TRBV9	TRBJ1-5	CASSRRDSNQPQHF
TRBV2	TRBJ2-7	CASTSGGEDEQYF
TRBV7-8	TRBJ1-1	CASSSITGMNTEAFF
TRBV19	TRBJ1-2	CASSIGTGYSSNYGYTF
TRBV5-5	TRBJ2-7	CASSTPQRGTYEQYF
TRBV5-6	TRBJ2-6	CASCLGNSQSRANVLTF
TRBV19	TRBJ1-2	CASSRDRGLGDGYTF
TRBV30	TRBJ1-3	CAWSNGGSGNTIYF
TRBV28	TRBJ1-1	CASSRQGSRTEAFF
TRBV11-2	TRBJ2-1	CASSFSLGNRISYNEQFF
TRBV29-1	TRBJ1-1	CSVGDRVLSLGAFF
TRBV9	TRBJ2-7	CASSVSSGGYEQYF
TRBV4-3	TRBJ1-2	CASSQEPAGTGETNYGYTF
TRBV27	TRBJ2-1	CASKLAGRYNEQFF
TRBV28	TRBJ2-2	CASRDSQIAGELFF
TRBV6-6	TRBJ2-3	CASSYVAGGLADTQYF
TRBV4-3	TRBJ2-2	CASSPGGPLNTGELFF
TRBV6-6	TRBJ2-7	CASSSRDRSYEQYF
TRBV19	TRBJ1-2	CASSIGAGDYGYTF
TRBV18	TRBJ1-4	CASSLGQSSEKLFF
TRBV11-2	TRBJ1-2	CASSGDRAGAYYGYTF
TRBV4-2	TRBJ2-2	CASSQVLAGGYDTGELFF
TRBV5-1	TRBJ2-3	CASSVVSASTDTQYF